These T cell receptor beta chains were read from a single sample in a study of T cell clonotyping in hematopoietic cell transplantation. Sequenced by immunoSEQ multiplex PCR; TCRdb stores in-frame clones only, minus some. Of 26,000 or so clones in the sample, 82% were seen once. This specimen consisted of peripheral blood mononuclear cells, obtained before stem cell transplant. These TCRs come from a man aged 35-49 years with acute myeloid leukemia. Some clones in this sample may be carry-over from other donors' samples. CDR3s include the opening cysteine and the closing phenylalanine or tryptophan. A D gene is named only where the DNA matches it firmly. The size entry is marked missing in some rows and otherwise reads once, few, many or a size class.

d_gene: TRBD1; v_gene: TRBV6-1; abundance: once; j_gene: TRBJ1-1; CDR3aa: CASSGQGVTEAFF; CDR3nt: TGTGCCAGCAGTGGGCAGGGGGTGACTGAAGCTTTCTTT
d_gene: TRBD2; v_gene: TRBV19; abundance: -; j_gene: TRBJ2-2; CDR3aa: CASTSGGGRSKGELFF; CDR3nt: TGTGCCAGCACTAGCGGGGGGGGGCGTTCTAAGGGGGAGCTGTTTTTT
d_gene: TRBD2; v_gene: TRBV28; abundance: -; j_gene: TRBJ2-7; CDR3aa: CASSLGGRASNEQYF; CDR3nt: TGTGCCAGCAGTTTAGGGGGGAGGGCCAGTAACGAGCAGTACTTC
d_gene: -; v_gene: TRBV5-6; abundance: once; j_gene: TRBJ1-5; CDR3aa: CASSLFGPERQPQHF; CDR3nt: TGTGCCAGCAGCTTGTTTGGGCCCGAAAGGCAGCCCCAGCATTTT
d_gene: -; v_gene: TRBV6-5; abundance: -; j_gene: TRBJ2-7; CDR3aa: CAVRGDTVSYEQYF; CDR3nt: TGTGCCGTGAGGGGAGACACGGTGAGCTACGAGCAGTACTTC
d_gene: -; v_gene: TRBV27; abundance: -; j_gene: TRBJ1-5; CDR3aa: CASSFTEGFDYSNQPQHF; CDR3nt: TGTGCCAGCAGTTTTACGGAAGGGTTCGACTATAGCAATCAGCCCCAGCATTTT
d_gene: -; v_gene: TRBV6-5; abundance: -; j_gene: TRBJ1-1; CDR3aa: CASTSSGITEAFF; CDR3nt: TGTGCCAGCACCTCTTCGGGGATAACTGAAGCTTTCTTT
d_gene: -; v_gene: TRBV6-5; abundance: -; j_gene: TRBJ1-1; CDR3aa: CASSQFRQEAFF; CDR3nt: TGTGCCAGCAGCCAATTCAGACAGGAAGCTTTCTTT
d_gene: -; v_gene: TRBV19; abundance: few; j_gene: TRBJ2-3; CDR3aa: CASSVRTAQSTDTQYF; CDR3nt: TGTGCCAGTAGTGTGCGGACCGCGCAGAGCACAGATACGCAGTATTTT
d_gene: -; v_gene: TRBV30; abundance: -; j_gene: TRBJ1-5; CDR3aa: CAWSLPAGNSQPQHF; CDR3nt: TGTGCCTGGAGTCTCCCGGCCGGGAATAGTCAGCCCCAGCATTTT
d_gene: TRBD2; v_gene: TRBV7-8; abundance: -; j_gene: TRBJ2-1; CDR3aa: CASSPRGTSGPSGKQFF; CDR3nt: TGTGCCAGCAGCCCAAGAGGGACTAGCGGGCCCAGTGGTAAGCAGTTCTTC
d_gene: -; v_gene: TRBV11-2; abundance: -; j_gene: TRBJ1-1; CDR3aa: CASSFRVRVNTEAFF; CDR3nt: TGTGCCAGCAGCTTCCGCGTCCGGGTGAACACTGAAGCTTTCTTT
d_gene: TRBD2; v_gene: TRBV5-6; abundance: -; j_gene: TRBJ2-3; CDR3aa: CASSWGGLAGGGTQYF; CDR3nt: TGTGCCAGCAGTTGGGGTGGACTAGCGGGAGGGGGCACGCAGTATTTT
d_gene: TRBD1; v_gene: TRBV7-3; abundance: -; j_gene: TRBJ2-1; CDR3aa: CASSQDRESEQFF; CDR3nt: TGTGCCAGCAGCCAAGACAGGGAAAGTGAGCAGTTCTTC
d_gene: TRBD2; v_gene: TRBV5-1; abundance: -; j_gene: TRBJ2-3; CDR3aa: CASSLGTSGYTDTQYF; CDR3nt: TGCGCCAGCAGCTTGGGGACTAGCGGGTACACAGATACGCAGTATTTT
d_gene: -; v_gene: TRBV5-1; abundance: -; j_gene: TRBJ2-3; CDR3aa: CASRSPDSTDTQYF; CDR3nt: TGCGCCAGCAGATCCCCCGACAGCACAGATACGCAGTATTTT
d_gene: -; v_gene: TRBV4-3; abundance: -; j_gene: TRBJ1-6; CDR3aa: CASSQDVGQNSPLHF; CDR3nt: TGCGCCAGCAGCCAAGATGTCGGACAGAATTCACCCCTCCACTTT
d_gene: -; v_gene: TRBV5-1; abundance: few; j_gene: TRBJ1-1; CDR3aa: CASSPIFSSDSEAFF; CDR3nt: TGCGCCAGCAGCCCCATTTTCTCCTCGGACAGTGAAGCTTTCTTT
d_gene: -; v_gene: TRBV13; abundance: -; j_gene: TRBJ1-3; CDR3aa: CASSPRTVGNTIYF; CDR3nt: TGTGCCAGCAGCCCTAGGACAGTTGGAAACACCATATATTTT
d_gene: -; v_gene: TRBV29-1; abundance: -; j_gene: TRBJ1-1; CDR3aa: CSGRDGGGTEAFF; CDR3nt: TGCAGCGGGCGGGACGGCGGCGGGACTGAAGCTTTCTTT
d_gene: TRBD1; v_gene: TRBV2; abundance: -; j_gene: TRBJ1-5; CDR3aa: CASSFRDRVPFLNQPQHF; CDR3nt: TGTGCCAGCAGTTTCCGCGACAGGGTCCCCTTCCTCAATCAGCCCCAGCATTTT
d_gene: TRBD2; v_gene: TRBV25-1; abundance: few; j_gene: TRBJ2-1; CDR3aa: CASELAEPYNEQFF; CDR3nt: TGTGCCAGCGAACTAGCGGAACCATACAATGAGCAGTTCTTC
d_gene: TRBD2; v_gene: TRBV5-1; abundance: -; j_gene: TRBJ2-2; CDR3aa: CASSYGLVDTGELFF; CDR3nt: TGCGCCAGCAGCTATGGACTAGTGGACACCGGGGAGCTGTTTTTT
d_gene: -; v_gene: TRBV5-6; abundance: -; j_gene: TRBJ2-1; CDR3aa: CASSSGGEYYNEQFF; CDR3nt: TGTGCCAGCAGCTCCGGAGGGGAGTACTACAATGAGCAGTTCTTC
d_gene: -; v_gene: TRBV2; abundance: -; j_gene: TRBJ1-5; CDR3aa: CASSELLGNQPQHF; CDR3nt: TGTGCCAGCAGTGAACTCTTAGGAAATCAGCCCCAGCATTTT
d_gene: -; v_gene: TRBV6-1; abundance: -; j_gene: TRBJ2-4; CDR3aa: CASSERHVLAKNIQYF; CDR3nt: TGTGCCAGCAGTGAACGACACGTACTAGCCAAAAACATTCAGTACTTC